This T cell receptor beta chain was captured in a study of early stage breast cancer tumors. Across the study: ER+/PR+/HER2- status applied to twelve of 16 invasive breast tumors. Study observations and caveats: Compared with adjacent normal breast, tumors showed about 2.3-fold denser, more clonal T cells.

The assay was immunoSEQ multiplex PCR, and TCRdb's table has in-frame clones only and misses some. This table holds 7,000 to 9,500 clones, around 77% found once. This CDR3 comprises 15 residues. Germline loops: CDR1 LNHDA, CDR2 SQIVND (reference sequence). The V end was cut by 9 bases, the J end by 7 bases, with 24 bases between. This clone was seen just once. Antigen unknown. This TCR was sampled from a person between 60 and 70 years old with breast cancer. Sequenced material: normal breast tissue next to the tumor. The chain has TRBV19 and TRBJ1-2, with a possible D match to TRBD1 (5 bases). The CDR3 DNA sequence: TGTGCCAGCTTTGACTCCGGGACCGAGGTTTCTGGCTACACCTTC. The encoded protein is CASFDSGTEVSGYTF.